The 21 T cell receptor beta chains in this list originate from one sample, sequenced in a study of T cells in Graves' hyperthyroidism and ophthalmopathy. Amplification of TCR beta CDR3 regions was performed using RNA transcripts as template. With the HTBI primer set, the TCR CDR3 went through a first round of RT-PCR. Via MiXCR, TCRdb re-called the multiplex PCR reads, giving one row per CDR3 protein. The data contain about 350,000 distinct CDR3 sequences, roughly 14% of them singletons. The sample taken for sequencing was blood. The receptors originated from a woman younger than 45 with Graves' hyperthyroidism.

This clonotype was counted many times. The CDR3 DNA follows: TGTGCCTGGAGTGTAACGGCAGATACGCAGTATTTT. Protein product: CAWSVTADTQYF. The chain links TRBV30 to TRBJ2-3; D is uncertain. Trimming shortened V by 0 bases and J by 4 bases, and 5 bases separated the two germline ends. Germline CDR1 reads GTSNPN; CDR2 reads SVGIG (reference sequence). The CDR3 has 12 amino acids.

This sequence joins TRBV7-9 and TRBJ2-7; possible D gene TRBD1, 6 bases. Germline V gene sequence: CDR1 SEHNR, CDR2 FQNEAQ (reference sequence). V shed 6 bases and J shed 6 bases, with 18 bases lying between them. The CDR3 covers 14 residues. CDR3 DNA sequence: TGTGCCAGCAGAACTGACAGGCGCGGCAGCGAGCAGTACTTC. It specifies CASRTDRRGSEQYF.

This clonotype was counted only a few times. V and J are TRBV6-2 or TRBV6-3 and TRBJ2-6; 9 nucleotides agree with TRBD2. The CDR3 has 17 residues. Trimming at V came to 2 bases and at J to 0 bases, leaving 2 bases not matched to a gene. CDR1 MNHEY and CDR2 SVGEGT come from the germline V gene. This CDR3 reads CASSYRSGGSGANVLTF. For the CDR3, the DNA is TGTGCCAGCAGTTACCGTAGCGGGGGCTCTGGGGCCAACGTCCTGACTTTC.

This clonotype has a count of ten or more. The chain has TRBV13 and TRBJ2-7, with 9 positions matching TRBD1. V gave up 5 bases and J gave up 6 bases; unmatched junction bases: 17. Germline lookup yields CDR1 PRHDT and CDR2 FYEKMQ (reference sequence). The length of the CDR3 is 17 residues. The CDR3 nucleotides read TGTGCCAGCAGCCCCGCCCGGCCGGGACAGGGTAGTCGCGAGCAGTACTTC. It is translated as CASSPARPGQGSREQYF.

The sample holds many counts of this clonotype. This sequence joins TRBV12-3 or TRBV12-4 and TRBJ2-1, with D possibly matching TRBD2 (6 bases). V was pared by 5 bases and J by 4 bases, with 15 bases between. CDR3 size: 15 residues. The CDR3 coding sequence is TGTGCCAGCAGTCTGTCCGGACTACAATACAATGAGCAGTTCTTC. It is translated as CASSLSGLQYNEQFF.

This clonotype was seen repeatedly, ten times or more. The chain uses TRBV29-1 and TRBJ2-5; the D gene is possibly TRBD2 (7 bases). CDR3 size: 12 residues. Germline V gives CDR1 SQVTM, CDR2 ANQGSEA. V was pared by 4 bases and J by 5 bases, with 11 bases between. Here the CDR3 DNA reads TGCAGCGTTGGGGGGCGGGGGGAGACCCAGTACTTC. Translated: CSVGGRGETQYF.

Many counts were recorded for this clonotype. V usage is TRBV11-2 and J usage is TRBJ2-2; no reliable D call. The V and J ends lost 1 base and 1 base respectively, with 16 bases between them. This CDR3 comprises 18 residues. Germline V gene lookup returns CDR1 SGHAT and CDR2 FQNNGV. In DNA, the CDR3 is TGTGCCAGCAGCTTAGGGTCTTATACCAGAGTGAACACCGGGGAGCTGTTTTTT. Protein: CASSLGSYTRVNTGELFF.

This clonotype has ten or more counts. The chain joins TRBV9 to TRBJ2-1; D gene ambiguous. CDR1 SGDLS and CDR2 YYNGEE come from the germline V gene. The CDR3 is 14 residues long. The ends were cut back, 1 base at V and 9 bases at J, with 14 bases in the middle. The chain's CDR3 is CASSVRTEMGEQFF. The CDR3 DNA sequence: TGTGCCAGCAGCGTAAGGACGGAGATGGGTGAGCAGTTCTTC.

In its sample, this clonotype was seen many times. This chain connects TRBV15 to TRBJ2-3; 11 bases fit TRBD2. V was pared by 0 bases and J by 0 bases, with 5 bases of the junction left unmatched. In germline, CDR1 is LNHNV, CDR2 YYDKDF (reference sequence). This CDR3 comprises 18 residues. The CDR3 spells CATSRDRASGRSTDTQYF. As DNA, the CDR3 is TGTGCCACCAGCAGAGATCGCGCTAGCGGGAGGAGCACAGATACGCAGTATTTT.

This clonotype was observed at least ten times. The CDR3 sequence is CASSSTREQTQYF. CDR3 nucleotide sequence: TGTGCCAGCAGCTCAACGAGGGAGCAGACCCAGTACTTC. The chain is built from TRBV7-3 and TRBJ2-5, with a possible D match to TRBD2 (5 bases). This CDR3 has 13 residues. CDR1 and CDR2 (germline): SGHTA, FQGTGA. V was clipped by 4 bases and J by 6 bases, with 12 bases between them.

This clonotype has a count of ten or more. V gene TRBV10-3 combines with J gene TRBJ2-5, with D perhaps TRBD1 (6 bases). Germline V gives CDR1 ENHRY, CDR2 SYGVKD. Trimming cost V 3 bases and J 7 bases, with 15 bases left between them. This CDR3 contains 14 residues. The CDR3 loop reads CAISDDVGGRTQYF. In DNA, the CDR3 is TGTGCCATCAGTGACGACGTAGGGGGTAGGACCCAGTACTTC.

CDR3 sequence: CSVVPKGLSYEQYF. CDR3 DNA: TGCAGCGTTGTACCCAAGGGACTCTCCTACGAGCAGTACTTC. The J gene is TRBJ2-7, the V gene TRBV29-1, with a tentative D call TRBD2 (6 bases). The ends were cut back, 4 bases at V and 0 bases at J, with 13 bases in the middle. CDR1 and CDR2 from the germline V gene are SQVTM and ANQGSEA. This CDR3 has 14 residues.

This clonotype was seen only a few times. This CDR3 reads CASSDSGQNTGELFF. As DNA, the CDR3 is TGTGCCAGCAGTGACTCCGGACAGAACACCGGGGAGCTGTTTTTT. V is TRBV6-4 and J is TRBJ2-2; weak D call: TRBD1 (5 bases). Germline CDR1 reads MRHNA; CDR2 reads SNTAGT. Deletions cut 0 bases from V and 1 base from J, with 6 bases between. This CDR3 is 15 amino acids long.

This clonotype has more than one count but fewer than ten. The rearrangement uses TRBV7-9 and TRBJ2-1, with D unclear. V lost 6 bases and J lost 9, with 9 bases in between. The CDR3 totals 11 residues. Germline V gives CDR1 SEHNR, CDR2 FQNEAQ (reference sequence). CDR3 sequence: CASRTLGEQFF. Here the CDR3 DNA reads TGTGCCAGCAGAACCCTCGGTGAGCAGTTCTTC.

V gene TRBV29-1 combines with J gene TRBJ1-4; D ambiguous. The CDR3 contains 15 residues. V gave up 4 bases and J gave up 3 bases, with 15 bases separating them. CDR1 and CDR2 from the germline V gene are SQVTM and ANQGSEA. The CDR3 sequence is CSVVGGLAANEKLFF. For the CDR3, the DNA is TGCAGCGTTGTGGGCGGGCTTGCGGCTAATGAAAAACTGTTTTTT.

This clonotype was seen repeatedly, ten times or more. The chain carries TRBV7-2 and TRBJ1-5; D remains unclear. V dropped 5 bases and J dropped 4 bases, with 9 bases sitting between them. CDR1 and CDR2 from the germline V gene are SGHTA and FQGNSA. The length of the CDR3 is 13 residues. The CDR3 here is CASSPSLNQPQHF. The DNA of the CDR3 is TGTGCCAGCAGCCCTAGCCTGAATCAGCCCCAGCATTTT.

This clonotype was seen ten or more times. The chain carries TRBV2 and TRBJ2-3; D possibly corresponds to TRBD2 (5 bases). Germline assignment: CDR1 SNHLY and CDR2 FYNNEI. The CDR3 extends over 14 amino acids. With 7 bases removed from V and 2 bases from J, the gap between germline ends came to 13 bases. CDR3 in amino acids: CASISGETTDTQYF. The CDR3 region has the DNA TGTGCCAGCATAAGCGGTGAAACCACAGATACGCAGTATTTT. The variable domain in full, with the rest retrieved from reference TRBV2 and TRBJ2-3, is EPEVTQTPSHQVTQMGQEVILRCVPISNHLYFYWYRQILGQKVEFLVSFYNNEISEKSEIFDDQFSVERPDGSNFTLKIRSTKLEDSAMYFCASISGETTDTQYFGPGTRLTVL.

This clonotype has just a few counts. V and J are TRBV29-1 and TRBJ1-1, with D unresolved. V dropped 7 bases and J dropped 2 bases, with 11 bases sitting between them. The CDR3 extends over 12 amino acids. Germline assignment: CDR1 SQVTM and CDR2 ANQGSEA. Here the CDR3 DNA reads TGCAGCGGTTATACAACCAACACTGAAGCTTTCTTT. It encodes CSGYTTNTEAFF.

This clonotype was counted at least ten times. The J gene is TRBJ2-1, the V gene TRBV30, with 11 bases identical to TRBD2. V shed 6 bases, J shed 6 bases, and the junction held 7 bases outside the gene matches. The CDR3 length is 14 residues. Germline loops: CDR1 GTSNPN, CDR2 SVGIG (reference sequence). CDR3: CACYPGLAGNEQFF. The CDR3 region has the DNA TGTGCCTGTTATCCTGGACTAGCGGGCAATGAGCAGTTCTTC.

This clonotype has just a few counts. V usage is TRBV19 and J usage is TRBJ1-5; 9 bases fit TRBD1. V dropped 6 bases and J dropped 3; count of bases not matched to a gene: 6. The CDR3 extends over 15 amino acids. Looked up from germline, CDR1 is LNHDA and CDR2 is SQIVND (reference sequence). Written as DNA, the CDR3 is TGTGCCAGTAGGCACCGGGACAGGGACAATCAGCCCCAGCATTTT. Translated: CASRHRDRDNQPQHF.

V is TRBV18 and J is TRBJ1-1; D call uncertain. The V end was cut by 7 bases, the J end by 5 bases, with 14 bases between. The CDR3 length is 13 residues. Germline lookup yields CDR1 KGHSH and CDR2 LQKENI. CDR3: CASYASGGTEAFF. The CDR3 DNA follows: TGTGCCAGCTACGCCAGTGGAGGGACTGAAGCTTTCTTT.